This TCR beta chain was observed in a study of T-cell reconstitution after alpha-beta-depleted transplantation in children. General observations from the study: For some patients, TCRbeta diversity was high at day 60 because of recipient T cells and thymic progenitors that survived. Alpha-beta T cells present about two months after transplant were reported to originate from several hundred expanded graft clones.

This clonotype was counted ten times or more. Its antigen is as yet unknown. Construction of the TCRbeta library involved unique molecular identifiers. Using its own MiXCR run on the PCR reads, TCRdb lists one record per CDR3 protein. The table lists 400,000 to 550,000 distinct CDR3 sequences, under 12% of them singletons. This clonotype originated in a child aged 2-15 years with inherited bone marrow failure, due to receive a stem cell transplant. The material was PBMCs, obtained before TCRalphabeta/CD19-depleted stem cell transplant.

The CDR3 DNA is TGTGCCAGCAGCCGCCGTCTGACAGATACGCAGTATTTT. Protein product: CASSRRLTDTQYF. The chain joins TRBV5-5 to TRBJ2-3, with no clear D. The length of the CDR3 is 13 residues. The V end lost 4 bases, the J end lost 3 bases, and 9 bases lay between the germline ends. Germline V gives CDR1 SGHKS, CDR2 YYEKEE (reference sequence).